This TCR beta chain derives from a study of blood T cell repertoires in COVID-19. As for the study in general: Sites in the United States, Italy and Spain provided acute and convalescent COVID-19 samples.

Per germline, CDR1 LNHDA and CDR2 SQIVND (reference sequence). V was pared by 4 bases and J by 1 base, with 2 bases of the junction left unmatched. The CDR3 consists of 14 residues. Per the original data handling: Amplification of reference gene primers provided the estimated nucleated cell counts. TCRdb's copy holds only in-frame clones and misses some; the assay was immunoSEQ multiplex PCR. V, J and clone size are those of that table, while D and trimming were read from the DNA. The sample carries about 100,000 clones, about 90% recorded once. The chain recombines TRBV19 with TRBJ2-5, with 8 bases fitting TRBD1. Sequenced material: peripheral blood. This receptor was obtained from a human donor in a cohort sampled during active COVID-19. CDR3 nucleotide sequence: TGTGCCAGTAGTAGTGGACAGGGCCAAGAGACCCAGTACTTC. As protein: CASSSGQGQETQYF.